Following are 32 T cell receptor beta chains from one sample sequenced in a study of blood T cells in healthy people across ages. Sample-barcoded 5' priming and a J-beta primer mix drove a second PCR of 7 to 11 cycles. TCRdb re-derived calls from the 5' RACE reads in MiXCR, one entry per CDR3 protein. The data hold about 1.8 million distinct CDR3 sequences, with around half observed a single time. Input material: blood. Source of these receptors: a woman aged 40 to 49 in good health.

This CDR3 is CSAKHQGRVYEQYF. CDR3 DNA: TGCAGTGCTAAGCATCAGGGCCGGGTCTACGAGCAGTACTTC. The chain carries TRBV20-1 and TRBJ2-4; D may be TRBD1 (5 bases). The last part of the DNA fits TRBJ2-7 better; the J call may be wrong. The CDR3 consists of 14 residues. In germline, CDR1 is DFQATT, CDR2 SNEGSKA (reference sequence).

The gene calls are TRBV5-1 and TRBJ2-1; 10 nucleotides align to TRBD1. CDR3 length equals 15 residues. J was trimmed by 6 bases and V by 7 bases; bases with no gene match: 10. Germline V lookup: CDR1 SGHRS, CDR2 YFSETQ. CDR3 sequence: CASGRAGTGANEQFF. In nucleotides, the CDR3 is TGCGCCAGCGGCCGTGCCGGGACAGGGGCCAATGAGCAGTTCTTC.

This chain links TRBV6-2 or TRBV6-3 with TRBJ2-3; D remains ambiguous. Looked up from germline, CDR1 is MNHEY and CDR2 is SVGEGT. The CDR3 sequence is 11 residues long. Trimming stripped 6 bases from V and 11 bases from J, with 12 bases between. CDR3 in DNA: TGTGCCAGCAGCCTTTCCGCTGTGCAGTATTTT. Protein sequence: CASSLSAVQYF.

This clonotype was seen once. A much larger clone sits a single nucleotide away, making a read error possible. CDR3 coding DNA: TGCAGTGCTAGAGAGGGTCTCGCCGTCGATGAGCAGTTCTTC. It encodes CSAREGLAVDEQFF. The V gene is TRBV20-1, the J gene TRBJ2-1; D is ambiguous. Germline V gives CDR1 DFQATT, CDR2 SNEGSKA (reference sequence). The V end was cut by 0 bases, the J end by 8 bases, with 14 bases between. The length of the CDR3 is 14 residues.

This chain's CDR3 is CASRDRGVGKPQHF. The CDR3 nucleotides are TGTGCCAGCAGGGACAGGGGGGTTGGGAAGCCCCAGCATTTT. V gene TRBV7-2 combines with J gene TRBJ1-5; TRBD1 aligns across 10 bases. The CDR3 spans 14 residues. The V gene end was trimmed by 6 bases and the J gene end by 8 bases; junction bases not matched to a gene: 7. CDR1 and CDR2 (germline): SGHTA, FQGNSA. The full variable domain, completed using reference TRBV7-2 and TRBJ1-5, is GAGVSQSPSNKVTEKGKDVELRCDPISGHTALYWYRQSLGQGLEFLIYFQGNSAPDKSGLPSDRFSAERTGGSVSTLTIQRTQQEDSAVYLCASRDRGVGKPQHFGDGTRLSIL.

The V and J genes are TRBV7-2 and TRBJ2-7; D might be TRBD2 (7 bases). Between the trimmed V and J ends, which lost 5 bases and 3 bases, there was a span of 14 bases. From germline, CDR1 is SGHTA and CDR2 FQGNSA. The CDR3 is made up of 14 amino acids. The CDR3 DNA sequence: TGTGCCAGCAGCCAAAGCGGGACATTCTACGAGCAGTACTTC. Its protein is CASSQSGTFYEQYF.

This clonotype was picked up a small number of times. This chain joins TRBV2 and TRBJ2-1; the D gene is possibly TRBD1 (6 bases). V dropped 3 bases and J dropped 4 bases, with 16 bases sitting between them. Germline lookup yields CDR1 SNHLY and CDR2 FYNNEI. This CDR3 has 16 amino acids. CDR3 bases: TGTGCCAGCAGTGACGCCGGCCAGGGGTCTTACAATGAGCAGTTCTTC. It yields the protein CASSDAGQGSYNEQFF.

CDR3 protein: CASSSSGRGNEKLFF. CDR3 bases: TGTGCCAGCAGCTCCTCAGGGAGGGGAAATGAAAAACTGTTTTTT. This rearrangement joins TRBV7-9 to TRBJ1-4, with D possibly being TRBD1 (5 bases). V was pared by 4 bases and J by 5 bases, with 14 bases between. This CDR3 is 15 amino acids long. Germline V gene sequence: CDR1 SEHNR, CDR2 FQNEAQ (reference sequence).

The V gene is TRBV9, the J gene TRBJ1-6; D gene ambiguous. Per the germline V gene, CDR1 is SGDLS and CDR2 is YYNGEE. The CDR3 loop spans 16 amino acids. V was pared by 0 bases and J by 0 bases, with 7 bases between. The CDR3: CASSVDVSSYNSPLHF. The CDR3 bases are TGTGCCAGCAGCGTAGACGTGAGCTCCTATAATTCACCCCTCCACTTT.

This clonotype was counted once. V is TRBV11-2 and J is TRBJ2-3; D may be TRBD1 (5 bases). CDR3 length equals 16 residues. Germline V gene data show CDR1 as SGHAT and CDR2 as FQNNGV. The V gene lost 3 bases and the J gene lost 6 bases, with 19 bases spanning the gap. This CDR3 is CASSLGQGTHGDTQYF. CDR3 sequence (DNA): TGTGCCAGCAGCTTGGGCCAGGGCACACATGGGGATACGCAGTATTTT. The variable domain in full, completed from reference TRBV11-2 and TRBJ2-3, reads EAGVAQSPRYKIIEKRQSVAFWCNPISGHATLYWYQQILGQGPKLLIQFQNNGVVDDSQLPKDRFSAERLKGVDSTLKIQPAKLEDSAVYLCASSLGQGTHGDTQYFGPGTRLTVL.

For this clonotype: One junction end does not reproduce the germline sequence, and a read error may be involved. The V gene is TRBV7-9, the J gene TRBJ2-1; 7 nucleotides match TRBD2. The CDR3 length is 13 residues. Looked up from germline, CDR1 is SEHNR and CDR2 is FQNEAQ (reference sequence). CDR3 residues: CASSQGRGNEQSF. CDR3 sequence (DNA): TGTGCCAGCAGCCAAGGGAGGGGCAATGAGCAGTCCTTC.

The V gene is TRBV7-9, the J gene TRBJ1-2; no clear D gene. V lost 5 bases to trimming and J lost 5 bases, with 18 bases between them. The CDR3 spans 15 residues. Germline V CDR1 and CDR2: SEHNR, FQNEAQ (reference sequence). The CDR3 spells CASSPWKYSPYGYTF. The CDR3 DNA follows: TGTGCCAGCAGCCCTTGGAAATACTCGCCTTATGGCTACACCTTC.

Details on this clonotype: The junction differs from germline at one of its ends, possibly a read error. The genes are TRBV18 and TRBJ2-5, with D perhaps matching TRBD1 (6 bases). The CDR3 is made up of 15 amino acids. The germline CDR1 and CDR2 sequences are KGHSH and LQKENI. The CDR3 DNA reads as TGTGCCAGCTCCCCACAGGGACCCTCACAAGAGACCCAGTACTTC. Protein sequence: CASSPQGPSQETQYF.

This clonotype has just a few counts. This chain uses TRBV5-1 with TRBJ1-4; D gene uncertain. V was trimmed by 0 bases and J by 4 bases, leaving 10 bases between them. The CDR3 extends over 15 amino acids. Germline V gene lookup returns CDR1 SGHRS and CDR2 YFSETQ. CDR3 loop: CASSLGTGYNEKLFF. The CDR3 nucleotides are TGCGCCAGCAGCTTGGGAACGGGGTATAATGAAAAACTGTTTTTT. Based on the CDR3 plus reference TRBV5-1 and TRBJ1-4, the full variable domain is KAGVTQTPRYLIKTRGQQVTLSCSPISGHRSVSWYQQTPGQGLQFLFEYFSETQRNKGNFPGRFSGRQFSNSRSEMNVSTLELGDSALYLCASSLGTGYNEKLFFGSGTQLSVL.

The chain employs TRBV20-1 and TRBJ2-7; 8 nucleotides align to TRBD2. Germline V gene data show CDR1 as DFQATT and CDR2 as SNEGSKA (reference sequence). This CDR3 spans 15 amino acids. V gave up 5 bases and J gave up 1 base; unmatched junction bases: 10. This CDR3 is CSAQIPGTRSYEQYF. Here the CDR3 DNA reads TGCAGTGCTCAAATCCCCGGGACTAGATCCTACGAGCAGTACTTC.

This clonotype was counted a single time. This chain uses TRBV28 with TRBJ2-2; weak D call: TRBD2 (7 bases). The germline V gene encodes CDR1 MDHEN and CDR2 SYDVKM. The CDR3 totals 14 residues. Trimming took off 5 bases at V and 4 bases at J, with 11 bases between the two ends. CDR3 nucleotides: TGTGCCAGCAGTCCCGGGGGGCGCACCGGGGAGCTGTTTTTT. Residues: CASSPGGRTGELFF.

Turning to this clonotype: The DNA is omitted, as the CDR3 cannot be located on it reliably, and the CDR3 follows TCRdb's listing. CDR3 loop: CVVGSGANVPTF. The chain couples TRBV12-3 or TRBV12-4 to TRBJ2-6. The CDR3 is made up of 12 amino acids, end residues included.

The rearrangement joins TRBV27 to TRBJ1-1, with D possibly being TRBD1 (6 bases). The CDR3 runs to 15 residues. The V and J ends lost 5 bases and 7 bases respectively, with 20 bases between them. The V gene's germline CDR1 is MNHEY and CDR2 SMNVEV (reference sequence). This CDR3 is CASSPTGGGYFEAFF. The CDR3 DNA sequence: TGTGCCAGCAGTCCGACGGGGGGGGGCTACTTTGAAGCTTTCTTT.

This clonotype was found a few times. V is TRBV2 and J is TRBJ2-1; possibly TRBD2 for D (5 bases). Trimming took 7 bases from V and 6 from J, leaving 13 bases between them. This CDR3 has 13 amino acids. Germline V gives CDR1 SNHLY, CDR2 FYNNEI. DNA of the CDR3: TGTGCCAGCACCTTGATGAGGGTCAATGAGCAGTTCTTC. This gives the protein CASTLMRVNEQFF.

The V gene is TRBV7-2, the J gene TRBJ1-1; D is uncertain. The V gene's germline CDR1 is SGHTA and CDR2 FQGNSA. The V end was cut by 2 bases, the J end by 3 bases, with 16 bases between. This CDR3 comprises 16 residues. CDR3 nucleotides: TGTGCCAGCAGCTTATATCTGGGGTGGGGTGACACTGAAGCTTTCTTT. It specifies CASSLYLGWGDTEAFF. The variable domain in full, with the rest retrieved from reference TRBV7-2 and TRBJ1-1, is GAGVSQSPSNKVTEKGKDVELRCDPISGHTALYWYRQSLGQGLEFLIYFQGNSAPDKSGLPSDRFSAERTGGSVSTLTIQRTQQEDSAVYLCASSLYLGWGDTEAFFGQGTRLTVV.

This clonotype was seen only a few times. The chain recombines TRBV12-3 or TRBV12-4 with TRBJ2-3; no clear D gene. CDR3 length: 12 residues. Trimming left V 1 base short and J 7 bases short, with 6 bases between. CDR3 amino acids: CASSLGVHTQYF. Here the CDR3 DNA reads TGTGCCAGCAGTTTAGGAGTCCATACGCAGTATTTT.

A few counts support this clonotype. The chain employs TRBV4-1 and TRBJ2-1; D uncertain. CDR1 is MGHRA, CDR2 YSYEKL, per germline. Trimming took 4 bases from V and 9 from J, leaving 13 bases between them. The CDR3 consists of 13 residues. CDR3 loop: CASSLALAIEQFF. Written as DNA, the CDR3 is TGCGCCAGCAGCCTAGCCTTGGCGATTGAGCAGTTCTTC.

The chain couples TRBV12-3 or TRBV12-4 to TRBJ2-1, with a tentative D call TRBD2 (6 bases). The V end lost 6 bases, the J end lost 5 bases, and 17 bases lay between the germline ends. The CDR3 is 15 amino acids. This CDR3 reads CASRPRGGDDNEQFF. Written as DNA, the CDR3 is TGTGCCAGCAGACCTAGAGGCGGGGACGACAATGAGCAGTTCTTC.

This clonotype was seen only a few times. The chain links TRBV7-2 to TRBJ2-7; 7 positions match TRBD1. The germline gives CDR1 SGHTA, CDR2 FQGNSA. The CDR3 is 15 residues long. The J segment lost 5 bases and the V segment lost 0 bases, leaving 7 bases of the junction unmatched. Here the CDR3 reads CASSLAPTGYHEQYF. The CDR3 region has the DNA TGTGCCAGCAGCTTAGCGCCGACAGGGTACCACGAGCAGTACTTC.

This clonotype was seen just once. This rearrangement joins TRBV12-3 or TRBV12-4 to TRBJ2-4, with 9 bases identical to TRBD2. The J call is uncertain, as TRBJ2-5 better fits the DNA end. The CDR3 contains 17 residues. In DNA form, the CDR3 reads TGTGCCAGCAGTTCCAATAGGGCGGGACTAGCCCTCGGGACCCAGTACTTC. Protein sequence: CASSSNRAGLALGTQYF.

The chain employs TRBV5-5 and TRBJ2-7; the match to TRBD1 covers 7 bases. Germline CDR1 is SGHKS and CDR2 is YYEKEE (reference sequence). After removal of 0 bases from V and 10 bases from J, the junction contained 16 bases not matched to a gene. The CDR3 runs 16 residues. The DNA of the CDR3 is TGTGCCAGCAGCTTGGTTCAAGGGACAGCCCAAGAGGCCCAGTACTTC. Protein sequence: CASSLVQGTAQEAQYF.

The chain links TRBV5-5 to TRBJ2-7; D gene uncertain. CDR3 length equals 15 residues. V was cut by 3 bases and J by 1 base, with 14 bases left in between. Germline V gives CDR1 SGHKS, CDR2 YYEKEE (reference sequence). In nucleotides, the CDR3 is TGTGCCAGCAGCTGGGAAAAGGGTTATTCCTACGAGCAGTACTTC. This encodes CASSWEKGYSYEQYF.

The genes are TRBV5-1 and TRBJ1-6, with 8 bases lining up with TRBD1. The CDR3 is made up of 16 amino acids. J was trimmed by 6 bases and V by 0 bases; bases with no gene match: 5. CDR1 and CDR2 (germline): SGHRS, YFSETQ. In DNA, the CDR3 is TGCGCCAGCAGCTTGGGGATCCAGGGGGCTAATTCACCCCTCCACTTT. Translating it yields CASSLGIQGANSPLHF.

The V and J genes are TRBV29-1 and TRBJ2-5; 10 positions match TRBD2. The V and J ends lost 0 bases and 1 base, in that order; junction bases with no gene match: 11. From germline, CDR1 is SQVTM and CDR2 ANQGSEA. This CDR3 is 18 amino acids long. In DNA, the CDR3 is TGCAGCGTTGAAGAATTTTTCTCAGCGGGGGGGAGCCAAGAGACCCAGTACTTC. Protein sequence: CSVEEFFSAGGSQETQYF.

This chain connects TRBV20-1 to TRBJ2-5; TRBD1 is a possible D gene (5 bases). V lost 0 bases and J lost 2, with 10 bases in between. The CDR3 contains 14 residues. Germline V gene lookup returns CDR1 DFQATT and CDR2 SNEGSKA (reference sequence). CDR3 in DNA: TGCAGTGCTAGAGACAGGGTTCAGCAAGAGACCCAGTACTTC. Translating it yields CSARDRVQQETQYF.

The rearrangement uses TRBV5-1 and TRBJ2-3; the D gene is possibly TRBD1 (7 bases). V was cut by 7 bases and J by 2 bases, with 14 bases left in between. Germline CDR1 SGHRS, CDR2 YFSETQ. The CDR3 covers 14 residues. CDR3 sequence: CASQGGTVTDTQYF. DNA for the CDR3: TGCGCCAGCCAAGGAGGGACAGTCACAGATACGCAGTATTTT.

CDR3 DNA sequence: TGTGCCAGCAGTTATCAGGCTAGCTTGGAGGGCCAAGAGACCCAGTACTTC. Protein product: CASSYQASLEGQETQYF. The rearrangement uses TRBV6-5 and TRBJ2-5; the D gene is possibly TRBD2 (6 bases). The CDR3 spans 17 residues. CDR1 and CDR2 (germline): MNHEY, SVGAGI. Trimming stripped 3 bases from V and 1 base from J, with 18 bases between.